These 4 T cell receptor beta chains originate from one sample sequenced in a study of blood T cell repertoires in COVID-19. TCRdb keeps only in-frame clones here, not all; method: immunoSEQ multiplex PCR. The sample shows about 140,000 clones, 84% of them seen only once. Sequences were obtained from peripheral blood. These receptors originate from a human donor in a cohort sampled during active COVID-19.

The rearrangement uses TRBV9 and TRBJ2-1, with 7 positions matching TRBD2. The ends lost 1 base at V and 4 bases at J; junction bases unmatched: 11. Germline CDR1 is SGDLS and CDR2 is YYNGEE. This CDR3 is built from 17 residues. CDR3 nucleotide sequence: TGTGCCAGCAGCGTACGACTAGCTGGTAATGGATACAATGAGCAGTTCTTC. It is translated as CASSVRLAGNGYNEQFF.

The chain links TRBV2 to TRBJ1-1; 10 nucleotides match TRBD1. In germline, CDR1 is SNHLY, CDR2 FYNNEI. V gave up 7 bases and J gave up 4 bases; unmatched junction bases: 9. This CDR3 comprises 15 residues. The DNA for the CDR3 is TGTGCCAGCACTGGGGACAGGGGCAGGAGCACTGAAGCTTTCTTT. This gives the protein CASTGDRGRSTEAFF. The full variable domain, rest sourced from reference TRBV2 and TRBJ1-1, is EPEVTQTPSHQVTQMGQEVILRCVPISNHLYFYWYRQILGQKVEFLVSFYNNEISEKSEIFDDQFSVERPDGSNFTLKIRSTKLEDSAMYFCASTGDRGRSTEAFFGQGTRLTVV.

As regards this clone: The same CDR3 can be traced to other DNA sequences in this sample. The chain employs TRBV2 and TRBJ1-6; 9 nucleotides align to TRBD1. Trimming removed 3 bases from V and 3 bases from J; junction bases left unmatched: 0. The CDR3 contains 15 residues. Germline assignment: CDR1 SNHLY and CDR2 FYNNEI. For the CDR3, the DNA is TGTGCCAGCAGTGAGGGACAGGGCTATAATTCACCCCTCCACTTT. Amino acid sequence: CASSEGQGYNSPLHF.

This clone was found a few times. CDR3 loop: CASRPGTGWEETQYF. CDR3 DNA sequence: TGCGCCAGCAGGCCTGGGACAGGGTGGGAAGAGACCCAGTACTTC. The rearrangement links TRBV5-1 to TRBJ2-5, with 9 bases matching TRBD1. There are 15 residues in the CDR3. V was pared by 5 bases and J by 3 bases, with 8 bases of the junction left unmatched. Germline assignment: CDR1 SGHRS and CDR2 YFSETQ.